The 3 T cell receptor beta chains below were found in one sample sequenced in a study of T cell repertoires in cytomegalovirus infection. What these receptors recognize is not known. TCRdb reanalysed the reads using MiXCR and keeps one entry per CDR3 protein. The sample shows approximately 350,000 distinct CDR3 sequences, around a third of them seen only once. Sequences were derived from cultured PBMCs, sampled from culture after CMV antigen stimulation. The receptors come from a human donor in good health (CMV status not recorded). Some clones in this sample may be carry-over from other donors' samples.

This clonotype was counted ten times or more. The chain has TRBV7-2 and TRBJ2-5; no reliable D call. Trimming removed 4 bases from V and 2 bases from J, with 8 bases in between. The CDR3 is 13 amino acids. CDR1 SGHTA and CDR2 FQGNSA come from the germline V gene. CDR3 in amino acids: CASSSPGQETQYF. In DNA form, the CDR3 reads TGTGCCAGCAGCTCCCCCGGTCAAGAGACCCAGTACTTC.

The V gene is TRBV11-3, the J gene TRBJ2-7, with D uncertain. The CDR3 runs 13 residues. V lost 3 bases and J lost 6, with 12 bases in between. Germline V gene lookup returns CDR1 SGHNT and CDR2 YENEEA. The CDR3 DNA reads TGTGCCAGCAGCTTTGGATCCCGTGGCGAGCAGTACTTC. Residues: CASSFGSRGEQYF. Looking up the rest from reference TRBV11-3 and TRBJ2-7 gives the full variable domain: EAGVVQSPRYKIIEKKQPVAFWCNPISGHNTLYWYLQNLGQGPELLIRYENEEAVDDSQLPKDRFSAERLKGVDSTLKIQPAELGDSAVYLCASSFGSRGEQYFGPGTRLTVT.

The V call is TRBV20-1, the J call TRBJ2-5; TRBD1 matches 8 bases. From germline, CDR1 is DFQATT and CDR2 SNEGSKA (reference sequence). CDR3 length: 13 residues. The junction had 5 bases not matched to a gene; V was cut back by 3 bases and J by 5 bases. The CDR3 loop is CSARSGGWETQYF. CDR3 DNA sequence: TGCAGTGCTAGGTCAGGGGGCTGGGAGACCCAGTACTTC.